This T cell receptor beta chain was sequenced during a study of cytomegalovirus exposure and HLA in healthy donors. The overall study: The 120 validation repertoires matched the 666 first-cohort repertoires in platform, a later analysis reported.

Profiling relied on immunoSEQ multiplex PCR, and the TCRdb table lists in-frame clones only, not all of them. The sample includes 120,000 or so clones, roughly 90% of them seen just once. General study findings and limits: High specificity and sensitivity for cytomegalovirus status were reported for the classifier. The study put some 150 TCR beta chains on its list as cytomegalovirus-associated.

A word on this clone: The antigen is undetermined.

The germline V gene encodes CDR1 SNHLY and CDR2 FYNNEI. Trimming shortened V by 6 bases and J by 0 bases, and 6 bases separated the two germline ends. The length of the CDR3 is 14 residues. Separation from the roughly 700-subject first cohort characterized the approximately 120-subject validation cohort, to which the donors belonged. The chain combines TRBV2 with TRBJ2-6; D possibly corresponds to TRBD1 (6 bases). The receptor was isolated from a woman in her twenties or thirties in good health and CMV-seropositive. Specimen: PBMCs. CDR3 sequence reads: CASRQGSGANVLTF. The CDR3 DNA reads TGTGCCAGCAGACAGGGCTCTGGGGCCAACGTCCTGACTTTC.